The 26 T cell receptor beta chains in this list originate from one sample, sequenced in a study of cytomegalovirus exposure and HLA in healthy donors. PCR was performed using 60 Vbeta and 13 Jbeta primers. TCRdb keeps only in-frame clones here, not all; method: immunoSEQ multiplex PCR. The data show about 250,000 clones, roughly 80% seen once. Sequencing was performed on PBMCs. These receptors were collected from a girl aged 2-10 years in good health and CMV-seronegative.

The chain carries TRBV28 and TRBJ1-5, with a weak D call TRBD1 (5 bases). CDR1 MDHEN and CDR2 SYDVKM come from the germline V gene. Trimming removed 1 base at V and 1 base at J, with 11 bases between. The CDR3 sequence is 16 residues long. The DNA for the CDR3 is TGTGCCAGCAGTTTATTTAGGGGCACGAGCAATCAGCCCCAGCATTTT. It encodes CASSLFRGTSNQPQHF.

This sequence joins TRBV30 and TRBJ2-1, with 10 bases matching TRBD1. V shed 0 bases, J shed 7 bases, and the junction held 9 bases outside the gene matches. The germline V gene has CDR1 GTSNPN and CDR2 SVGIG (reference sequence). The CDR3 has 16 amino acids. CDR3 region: CAWSVRGTGVFNEQFF. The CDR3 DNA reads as TGTGCCTGGAGTGTACGAGGGACAGGGGTGTTTAATGAGCAGTTCTTC.

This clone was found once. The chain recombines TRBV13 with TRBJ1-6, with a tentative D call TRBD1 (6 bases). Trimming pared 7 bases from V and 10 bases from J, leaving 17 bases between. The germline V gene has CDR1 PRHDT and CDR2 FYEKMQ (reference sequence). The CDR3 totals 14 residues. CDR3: CASTSGGGESPLHF. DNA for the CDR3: TGTGCCAGCACCTCGGGAGGGGGTGAGTCACCCCTCCACTTT.

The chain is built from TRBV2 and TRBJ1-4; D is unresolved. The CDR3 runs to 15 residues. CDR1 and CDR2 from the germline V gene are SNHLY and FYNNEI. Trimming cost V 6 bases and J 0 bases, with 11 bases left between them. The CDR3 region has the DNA TGTGCCAGCAGGAATCAGGTGGCAACTAATGAAAAACTGTTTTTT. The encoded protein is CASRNQVATNEKLFF.

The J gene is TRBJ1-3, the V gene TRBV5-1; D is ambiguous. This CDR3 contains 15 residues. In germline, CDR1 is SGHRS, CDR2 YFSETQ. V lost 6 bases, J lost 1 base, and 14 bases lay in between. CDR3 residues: CASMISPASGNTIYF. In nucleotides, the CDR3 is TGCGCCAGCATGATCTCTCCTGCGTCTGGAAACACCATATATTTT.

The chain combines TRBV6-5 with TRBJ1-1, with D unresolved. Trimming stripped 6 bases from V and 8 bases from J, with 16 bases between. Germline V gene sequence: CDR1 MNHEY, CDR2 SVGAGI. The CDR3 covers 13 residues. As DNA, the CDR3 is TGTGCCAGCAGCTACCAAGTCGGTGAGGAAGCTTTCTTT. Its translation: CASSYQVGEEAFF.

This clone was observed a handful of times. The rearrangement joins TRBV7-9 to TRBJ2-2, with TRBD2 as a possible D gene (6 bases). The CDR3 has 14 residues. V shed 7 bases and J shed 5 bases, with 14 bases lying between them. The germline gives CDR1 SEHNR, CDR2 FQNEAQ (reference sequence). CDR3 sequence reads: CASIPGRQTGELFF. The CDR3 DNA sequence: TGTGCCAGCATTCCCGGGAGACAAACCGGGGAGCTGTTTTTT.

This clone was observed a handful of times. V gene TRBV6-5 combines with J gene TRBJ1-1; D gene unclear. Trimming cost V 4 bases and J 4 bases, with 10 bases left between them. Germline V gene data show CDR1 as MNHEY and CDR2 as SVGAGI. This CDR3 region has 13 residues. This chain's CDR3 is CASSWEGGTEAFF. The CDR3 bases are TGTGCCAGCAGTTGGGAGGGCGGCACTGAAGCTTTCTTT.

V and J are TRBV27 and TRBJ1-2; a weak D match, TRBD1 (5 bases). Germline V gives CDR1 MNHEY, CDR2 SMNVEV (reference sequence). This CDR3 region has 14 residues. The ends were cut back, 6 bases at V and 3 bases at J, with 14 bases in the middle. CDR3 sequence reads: CASRWGLTDYGYTF. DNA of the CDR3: TGTGCCAGCAGATGGGGCCTCACCGACTATGGCTACACCTTC.

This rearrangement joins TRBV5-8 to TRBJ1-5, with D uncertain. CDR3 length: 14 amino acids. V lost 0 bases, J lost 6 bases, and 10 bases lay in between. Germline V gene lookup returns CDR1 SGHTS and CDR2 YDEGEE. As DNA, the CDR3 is TGTGCCAGCAGCTTGGAGGTGACAAGTCAGCCCCAGCATTTT. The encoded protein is CASSLEVTSQPQHF.

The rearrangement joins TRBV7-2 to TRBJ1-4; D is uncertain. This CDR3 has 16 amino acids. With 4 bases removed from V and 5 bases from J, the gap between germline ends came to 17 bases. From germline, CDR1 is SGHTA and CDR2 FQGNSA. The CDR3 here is CASSSVLGEGNEKLFF. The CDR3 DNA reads TGTGCCAGCAGCTCAGTCCTCGGGGAGGGCAATGAAAAACTGTTTTTT.

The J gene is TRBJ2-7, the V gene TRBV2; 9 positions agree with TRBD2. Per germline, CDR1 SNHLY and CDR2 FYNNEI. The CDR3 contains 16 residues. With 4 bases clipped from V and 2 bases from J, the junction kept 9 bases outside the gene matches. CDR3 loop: CASSAGLAGSAYEQYF. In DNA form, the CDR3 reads TGTGCCAGCAGTGCCGGCCTAGCGGGGAGCGCCTACGAGCAGTACTTC.

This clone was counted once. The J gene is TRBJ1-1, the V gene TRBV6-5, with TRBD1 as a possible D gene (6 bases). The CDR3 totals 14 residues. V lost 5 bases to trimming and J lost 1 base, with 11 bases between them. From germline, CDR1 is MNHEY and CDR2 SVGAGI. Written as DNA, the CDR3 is TGTGCCAGCAGTCGTTCCAGGGGGAACACTGAAGCTTTCTTT. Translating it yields CASSRSRGNTEAFF.

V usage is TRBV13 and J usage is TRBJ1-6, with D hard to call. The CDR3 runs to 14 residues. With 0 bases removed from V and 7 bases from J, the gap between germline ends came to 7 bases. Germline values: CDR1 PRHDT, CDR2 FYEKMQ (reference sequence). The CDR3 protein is CASSLGGRNSPLHF. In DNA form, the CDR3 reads TGTGCCAGCAGCTTAGGGGGGAGGAATTCACCCCTCCACTTT.

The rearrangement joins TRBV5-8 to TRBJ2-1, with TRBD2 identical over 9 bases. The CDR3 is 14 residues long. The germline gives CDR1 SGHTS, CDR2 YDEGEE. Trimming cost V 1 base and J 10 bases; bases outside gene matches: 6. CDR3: CASSLSGGPQEQFF. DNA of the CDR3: TGTGCCAGCAGCTTGAGCGGGGGGCCTCAGGAGCAGTTCTTC. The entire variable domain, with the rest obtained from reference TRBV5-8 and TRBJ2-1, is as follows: EAGVTQSPTHLIKTRGQQATLRCSPISGHTSVYWYQQALGLGLQFLLWYDEGEERNRGNFPPRFSGRQFPNYSSELNVNALELEDSALYLCASSLSGGPQEQFFGPGTRLTVL.

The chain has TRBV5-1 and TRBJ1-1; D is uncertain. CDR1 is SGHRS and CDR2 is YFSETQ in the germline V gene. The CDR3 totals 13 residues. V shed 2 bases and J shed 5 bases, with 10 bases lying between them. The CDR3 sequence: CASSFDTATEAFF. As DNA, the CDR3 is TGCGCCAGCAGCTTCGACACGGCGACTGAAGCTTTCTTT. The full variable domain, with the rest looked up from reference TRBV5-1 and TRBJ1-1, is KAGVTQTPRYLIKTRGQQVTLSCSPISGHRSVSWYQQTPGQGLQFLFEYFSETQRNKGNFPGRFSGRQFSNSRSEMNVSTLELGDSALYLCASSFDTATEAFFGQGTRLTVV.

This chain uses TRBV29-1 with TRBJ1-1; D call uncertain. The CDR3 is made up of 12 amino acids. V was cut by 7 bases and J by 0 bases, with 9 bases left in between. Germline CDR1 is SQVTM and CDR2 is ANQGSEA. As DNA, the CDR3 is TGCAGCGCCGCCCTAATGAACACTGAAGCTTTCTTT. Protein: CSAALMNTEAFF.

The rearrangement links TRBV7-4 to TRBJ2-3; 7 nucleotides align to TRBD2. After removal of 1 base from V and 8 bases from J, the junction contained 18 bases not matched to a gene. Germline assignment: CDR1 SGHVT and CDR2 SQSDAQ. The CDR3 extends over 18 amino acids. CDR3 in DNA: TGTGCCAGCAGCTTAGTCGTTGGGCGGACTAGGTGGGTGAGTACGCAGTATTTT. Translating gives CASSLVVGRTRWVSTQYF.

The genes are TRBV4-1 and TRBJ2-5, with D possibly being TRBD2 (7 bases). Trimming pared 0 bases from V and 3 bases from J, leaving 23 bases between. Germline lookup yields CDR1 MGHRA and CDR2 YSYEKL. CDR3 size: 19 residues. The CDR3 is CASSQERGGGGVMEETQYF. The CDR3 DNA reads TGCGCCAGCAGCCAAGAAAGGGGGGGTGGCGGAGTTATGGAAGAGACCCAGTACTTC.

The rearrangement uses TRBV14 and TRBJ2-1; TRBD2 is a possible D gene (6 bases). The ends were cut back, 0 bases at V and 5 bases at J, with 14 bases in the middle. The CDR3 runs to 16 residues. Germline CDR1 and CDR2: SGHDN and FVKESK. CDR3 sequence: CASSQEALADNNEQFF. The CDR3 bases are TGTGCCAGCAGCCAAGAGGCGTTAGCGGATAACAATGAGCAGTTCTTC.

CDR3 DNA: TGTGCCAGCAGCTTTGGGGACAAATCCTACAATGAGCAGTTCTTC. It is translated as CASSFGDKSYNEQFF. V is TRBV13 and J is TRBJ2-1; perhaps TRBD1 as D (6 bases). Trimming removed 3 bases from V and 1 base from J, with 10 bases in between. The CDR3 consists of 15 residues. CDR1 and CDR2 from the germline V gene are PRHDT and FYEKMQ (reference sequence).

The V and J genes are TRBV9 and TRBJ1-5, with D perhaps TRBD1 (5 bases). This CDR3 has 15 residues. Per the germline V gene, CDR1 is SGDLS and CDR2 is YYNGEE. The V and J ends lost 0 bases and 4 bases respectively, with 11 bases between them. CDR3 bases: TGTGCCAGCAGCGTAGGCGGGGCACTTAATCAGCCCCAGCATTTT. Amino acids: CASSVGGALNQPQHF. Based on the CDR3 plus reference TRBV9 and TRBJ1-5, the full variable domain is DSGVTQTPKHLITATGQRVTLRCSPRSGDLSVYWYQQSLDQGLQFLIQYYNGEERAKGNILERFSAQQFPDLHSELNLSSLELGDSALYFCASSVGGALNQPQHFGDGTRLSIL.

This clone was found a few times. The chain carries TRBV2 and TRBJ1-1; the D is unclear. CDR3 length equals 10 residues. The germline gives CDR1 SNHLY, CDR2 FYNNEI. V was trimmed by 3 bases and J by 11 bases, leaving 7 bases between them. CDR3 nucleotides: TGTGCCAGCAGTGATTCGAGGGCTTTCTTT. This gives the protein CASSDSRAFF.

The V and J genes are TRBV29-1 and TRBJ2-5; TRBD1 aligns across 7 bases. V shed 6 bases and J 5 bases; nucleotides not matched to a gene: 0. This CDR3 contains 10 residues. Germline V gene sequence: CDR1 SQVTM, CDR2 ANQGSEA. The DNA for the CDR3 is TGCAGCGTCAGGGGGGAGACCCAGTACTTC. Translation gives CSVRGETQYF.

In nucleotides, the CDR3 is TGTGCCGGGAGTAGCGGGATCAGTCTTGAGCAGTTCTTC. The encoded protein is CAGSSGISLEQFF. The V gene is TRBV5-4, the J gene TRBJ2-1; the match to TRBD2 covers 8 bases. The CDR3 covers 13 residues. In germline, CDR1 is SGHNT, CDR2 YYREEE (reference sequence). The V gene end was trimmed by 10 bases and the J gene end by 9 bases; junction bases not matched to a gene: 12. Full variable domain (rest looked up from reference TRBV5-4 and TRBJ2-1): ETGVTQSPTHLIKTRGQQVTLRCSSQSGHNTVSWYQQALGQGPQFIFQYYREEENGRGNFPPRFSGLQFPNYSSELNVNALELDDSALYLCAGSSGISLEQFFGPGTRLTVL.

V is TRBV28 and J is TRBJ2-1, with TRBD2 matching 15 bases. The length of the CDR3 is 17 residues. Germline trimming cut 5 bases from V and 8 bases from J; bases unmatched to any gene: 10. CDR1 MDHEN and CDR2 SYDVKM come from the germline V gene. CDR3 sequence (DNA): TGTGCCAGCAGTCGCGCCAGGGGACTAGCGGGAGGTGATGAGCAGTTCTTC. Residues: CASSRARGLAGGDEQFF.